These 21 T cell receptor beta chains were sequenced from one sample in a study of blood T cell repertoires in COVID-19 (dated by TCRdb to the early 2020s). The library came from the immunoSEQ multiplex PCR assay. The table comes from immuneACCESS by way of TCRdb, which keeps in-frame sequences with V and J called. Part of the clones is missing from these tables; in studies checked, under half for an unresolved V gene and the rest for unknown reasons. In all, the sample holds over 450,000 clones, and 80% to 90% of those were seen once. The top ten constitute roughly 1% of the sample. Sequenced input: peripheral blood. These receptors were taken from a man in his late teens or twenties with COVID-19, enrolled during active disease.

A word on this clone: Different DNA sequences within this sample yield the same CDR3. The rearrangement links TRBV24-1 to TRBJ2-3; the match to TRBD1 covers 7 bases. The CDR3 runs 15 residues. The V and J ends lost 0 bases and 1 base, in that order; junction bases with no gene match: 0. Germline V gene lookup returns CDR1 KGHDR and CDR2 SFDVKD. The CDR3 DNA is TGTGCCACCAGTGATTTGGGACAGGGCACAGATACGCAGTATTTT. Its protein is CATSDLGQGTDTQYF.

The chain recombines TRBV7-6 with TRBJ2-6; D gene uncertain. The CDR3 runs to 17 residues. CDR1 and CDR2 from the germline V gene are SGHVS and FNYEAQ. The V and J ends lost 3 bases and 0 bases respectively, with 12 bases between them. The CDR3 sequence: CASSFLTISSGANVLTF. The CDR3 coding sequence is TGTGCCAGCAGCTTCCTGACAATCTCCTCTGGGGCCAACGTCCTGACTTTC.

The J gene is TRBJ1-6, the V gene TRBV3-1 (or the pseudogene TRBV3-2); D not resolved. The CDR3 loop spans 16 amino acids. The V end lost 1 base, the J end lost 0 bases, and 7 bases lay between the germline ends. CDR1 and CDR2 (germline): LGHDT, YNNKEL (reference sequence). CDR3 coding DNA: TGTGCCAGCAGCCAAGGGTTTAGCTCCTATAATTCACCCCTCCACTTT. Encoded protein: CASSQGFSSYNSPLHF.

The V gene is TRBV6-2 or TRBV6-3, the J gene TRBJ2-5; the match to TRBD2 covers 11 bases. Germline CDR1 and CDR2: MNHEY and SVGEGT. After removal of 5 bases from V and 4 bases from J, the junction contained 12 bases not matched to a gene. This CDR3 region has 17 residues. CDR3 sequence: CASSKGLAARSAETQYF. The CDR3, as DNA: TGTGCCAGCAGTAAGGGACTAGCGGCCCGTTCGGCAGAGACCCAGTACTTC.

This sequence joins TRBV19 and TRBJ2-1, with D perhaps matching TRBD2 (6 bases). V was pared by 7 bases and J by 9 bases, with 19 bases between. The CDR3 spans 14 residues. Germline values: CDR1 LNHDA, CDR2 SQIVND (reference sequence). The CDR3 loop is CASTTDYSSVEQFF. The DNA of the CDR3 is TGTGCCAGTACAACGGACTACTCGTCTGTTGAGCAGTTCTTC.

The CDR3 nucleotides are TGTGCCACAGAGACAGGGAGTAACACTGAAGCTTTCTTT. Translation gives CATETGSNTEAFF. The chain recombines TRBV10-3 with TRBJ1-1; 7 bases match TRBD1. V lost 10 bases to trimming and J lost 2 bases; unmatched junction nucleotides: 7. This CDR3 is built from 13 residues. CDR1 is ENHRY and CDR2 is SYGVKD in the germline V gene.

This clone has a single count. V gene TRBV20-1 combines with J gene TRBJ2-7; D might be TRBD1 (5 bases). CDR3 length equals 10 residues. The V end lost 3 bases, the J end lost 10 bases, and 10 bases lay between the germline ends. Germline V gene data show CDR1 as DFQATT and CDR2 as SNEGSKA (reference sequence). CDR3 amino acids: CSARGPPQYF. In DNA form, the CDR3 reads TGCAGTGCTAGGGGGCCGCCTCAGTACTTC.

The chain has TRBV6-5 and TRBJ2-6, with 7 bases identical to TRBD1. V lost 0 bases to trimming and J lost 1 base; unmatched junction nucleotides: 0. Germline V gives CDR1 MNHEY, CDR2 SVGAGI. This CDR3 region has 16 residues. Here the CDR3 reads CASSYSTGSGANVLTF. CDR3 bases: TGTGCCAGCAGTTACTCGACAGGGTCTGGGGCCAACGTCCTGACTTTC.

The rearrangement joins TRBV9 to TRBJ2-5; D perhaps matches TRBD2 (7 bases). CDR1 and CDR2 from the germline V gene are SGDLS and YYNGEE. CDR3 length: 14 residues. Between the trimmed V and J ends, which lost 3 bases and 4 bases, there was a span of 13 bases. The CDR3 loop is CASSGGGGPETQYF. CDR3 sequence (DNA): TGTGCCAGCAGCGGAGGGGGAGGGCCAGAGACCCAGTACTTC. The full variable domain, with the rest looked up from reference TRBV9 and TRBJ2-5, is DSGVTQTPKHLITATGQRVTLRCSPRSGDLSVYWYQQSLDQGLQFLIQYYNGEERAKGNILERFSAQQFPDLHSELNLSSLELGDSALYFCASSGGGGPETQYFGPGTRLLVL.

The chain recombines TRBV18 with TRBJ2-5; 8 positions match TRBD1. V lost 1 base to trimming and J lost 3 bases; unmatched junction nucleotides: 4. The length of the CDR3 is 15 residues. CDR1 and CDR2 (germline): KGHSH, LQKENI. CDR3 DNA sequence: TGTGCCAGCTCACCACAAGCGACAGGGGAAGAGACCCAGTACTTC. Translation gives CASSPQATGEETQYF.

The V call is TRBV2, the J call TRBJ2-1; 9 bases line up with TRBD1. CDR1 is SNHLY, CDR2 FYNNEI, per germline. CDR3 size: 15 residues. The CDR3 DNA sequence: TGTGGGGCAAAGGGGGACAGGGCATCCCTAAATGAGCAGTTCTTC. Translating gives CGAKGDRASLNEQFF.

The V gene is TRBV4-1, the J gene TRBJ2-3; TRBD2 aligns across 14 bases. CDR1 is MGHRA, CDR2 YSYEKL, per germline. The V and J ends lost 4 bases and 6 bases, in that order; junction bases with no gene match: 6. This CDR3 comprises 16 residues. The CDR3 coding sequence is TGCGCCAGCAGCCCGCGACTAGCGGGGGGGCGGGATACGCAGTATTTT. This codes for CASSPRLAGGRDTQYF.

This clone has a single count. The rearrangement links TRBV6-5 to TRBJ2-7; D is undetermined. Germline V gene lookup returns CDR1 MNHEY and CDR2 SVGAGI. The CDR3 covers 13 residues. Trimming shortened V by 2 bases and J by 6 bases, and 11 bases separated the two germline ends. This chain's CDR3 is CASSYVTGREQYF. DNA for the CDR3: TGTGCCAGCAGTTACGTTACGGGTCGCGAGCAGTACTTC.

The gene calls are TRBV5-6 and TRBJ2-1; 9 bases fit TRBD1. The ends lost 5 bases at V and 2 bases at J; junction bases unmatched: 17. The germline CDR1 and CDR2 sequences are SGHDT and YYEEEE. The CDR3 length is 19 residues. CDR3 bases: TGTGCCAGCAGTTCGAATCGGGACAGGGATCGAGTAACCTACAATGAGCAGTTCTTC. Translated, it gives CASSSNRDRDRVTYNEQFF.

The V call is TRBV19, the J call TRBJ1-4; 11 nucleotides match TRBD1. The CDR3 is 15 residues long. Germline assignment: CDR1 LNHDA and CDR2 SQIVND (reference sequence). The V segment lost 4 bases and the J segment 8 bases; nucleotides outside the gene matches: 6. The CDR3 nucleotides read TGTGCCAGTAGTACCACCGGGACAGGGGGAGAAAAACTGTTTTTT. Amino acid sequence: CASSTTGTGGEKLFF.

The rearrangement links TRBV10-3 to TRBJ1-2, with 7 bases identical to TRBD1. This CDR3 has 11 amino acids. Germline V gives CDR1 ENHRY, CDR2 SYGVKD. V was pared by 3 bases and J by 8 bases, with 0 bases of the junction left unmatched. The CDR3 region has the DNA TGTGCCATCAGTGAAGGGGGCGGCTACACCTTC. Translating gives CAISEGGGYTF.

The chain has TRBV12-3 or TRBV12-4 and TRBJ1-2; D not certain. Trimming stripped 5 bases from V and 2 bases from J, with 6 bases between. The CDR3 is 12 residues long. This CDR3 is CASSSGNYGYTF. For the CDR3, the DNA is TGTGCCAGCAGTAGCGGGAACTATGGCTACACCTTC.

This clone has only a few counts. The chain is built from TRBV7-9 and TRBJ1-3; possible D gene TRBD1, 6 bases. The CDR3 totals 12 residues. Germline-derived CDR1 and CDR2 are SEHNR and FQNEAQ (reference sequence). The chain's CDR3 is CGGQHSGNTIYF. CDR3 in DNA: TGTGGCGGACAGCACTCTGGAAACACCATATATTTT.

This chain connects TRBV27 to TRBJ2-1; D may be TRBD2 (6 bases). Germline CDR1 MNHEY, CDR2 SMNVEV (reference sequence). The CDR3 consists of 15 residues. Trimming shortened V by 7 bases and J by 0 bases, and 13 bases separated the two germline ends. The CDR3 DNA reads TGTGCCAGCATCCGCCGGGGGAGCTCCTACAATGAGCAGTTCTTC. Translating it yields CASIRRGSSYNEQFF.

The gene calls are TRBV19 and TRBJ2-7; 11 positions agree with TRBD1. This CDR3 has 15 residues. V was clipped by 5 bases and J by 4 bases; unmatched bases: 7. Per the germline V gene, CDR1 is LNHDA and CDR2 is SQIVND (reference sequence). Written as DNA, the CDR3 is TGTGCCAGTAGTCACGCCGGGACAGGGGGTTACGAGCAGTACTTC. It yields the protein CASSHAGTGGYEQYF.

The CDR3 sequence: CASSIDGLYEQYF. The CDR3 DNA reads TGTGCCAGTAGTATAGATGGGCTCTACGAGCAGTACTTC. J is TRBJ2-7 and V is TRBV19; D remains unclear. Germline values: CDR1 LNHDA, CDR2 SQIVND (reference sequence). Between the trimmed V and J ends, which lost 0 bases and 3 bases, there was a span of 6 bases. The CDR3 runs 13 residues.